The source of this TCR beta chain is a study of T cell changes during pregnancy in multiple sclerosis. Data came from immunoSEQ multiplex PCR; TCRdb stores just in-frame clones and leaves some out. The sample lists about 100,000 clones, 90% to 95% occurring once. CDR3 length: 15 amino acids. The V and J ends lost 0 bases and 1 base respectively, with 7 bases between them. Germline V gives CDR1 GTSNPN, CDR2 SVGIG (reference sequence). The source material was peripheral blood, sampled in the second trimester of pregnancy. This chain links TRBV30 with TRBJ2-6; D may be TRBD2 (5 bases). The source of this sequence is a female donor with multiple sclerosis, enrolled in a pregnancy study. The chain's CDR3 is CAWSVPGSGANVLTF. CDR3 DNA: TGTGCCTGGAGTGTACCGGGATCTGGGGCCAACGTCCTGACTTTC. Variable domain in full (rest from reference TRBV30 and TRBJ2-6): SQTIHQWPATLVQPVGSPLSLECTVEGTSNPNLYWYRQAAGRGLQLLFYSVGIGQISSEVPQNLSASRPQDRQFILSSKKLLLSDSGFYLCAWSVPGSGANVLTFGAGSRLTVL.